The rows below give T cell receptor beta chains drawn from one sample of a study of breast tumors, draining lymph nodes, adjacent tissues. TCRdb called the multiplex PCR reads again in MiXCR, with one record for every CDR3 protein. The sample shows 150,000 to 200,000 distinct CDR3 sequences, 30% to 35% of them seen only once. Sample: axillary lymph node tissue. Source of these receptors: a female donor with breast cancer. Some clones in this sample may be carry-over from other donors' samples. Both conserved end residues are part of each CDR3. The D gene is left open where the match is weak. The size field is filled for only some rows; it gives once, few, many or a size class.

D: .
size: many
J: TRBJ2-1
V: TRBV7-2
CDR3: CASSLIPDVSYNEQFF
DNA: TGTGCCAGCAGCTTAATTCCCGACGTCTCCTACAATGAGCAGTTCTTC

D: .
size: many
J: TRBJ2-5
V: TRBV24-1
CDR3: CATSDFYRVGPPTKETQYF
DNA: TGTGCCACCAGTGATTTTTATCGCGTTGGGCCACCCACTAAAGAGACCCAGTACTTC

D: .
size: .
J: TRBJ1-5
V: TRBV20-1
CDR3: CSASRTSGYSNQPQHF
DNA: TGCAGTGCTAGCCGGACTAGCGGATATAGCAATCAGCCCCAGCATTTT

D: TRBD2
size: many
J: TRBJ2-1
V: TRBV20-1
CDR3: CSARDLLSGGATYNEQFF
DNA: TGCAGTGCTAGAGATCTGCTTAGCGGGGGGGCCACCTACAATGAGCAGTTCTTC

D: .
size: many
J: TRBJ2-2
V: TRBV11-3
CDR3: CASSPRRLNTGELFF
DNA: TGTGCCAGCAGCCCCCGCAGGCTTAACACCGGGGAGCTGTTTTTT

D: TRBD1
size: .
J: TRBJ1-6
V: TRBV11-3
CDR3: CASRRTGGGNSPLHF
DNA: TGTGCCAGCAGGAGGACAGGGGGCGGTAATTCACCCCTCCACTTT

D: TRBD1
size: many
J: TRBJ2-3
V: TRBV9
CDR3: CASSGPRDRDTDTQYF
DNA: TGTGCCAGCAGCGGCCCCCGGGACAGAGACACAGATACGCAGTATTTT

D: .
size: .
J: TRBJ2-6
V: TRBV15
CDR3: CATSTNARDLGSSDPTMANVPTF
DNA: TGTGCCACCAGCACTAACGCCCGGGACCTAGGATCTTCAGATCCTACTATGGCCAACGTCCCGACTTTC

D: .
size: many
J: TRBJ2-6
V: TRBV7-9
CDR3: CASSLGQPSGANVLTF
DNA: TGTGCCAGCAGCTTAGGACAGCCATCTGGGGCCAACGTCCTGACTTTC

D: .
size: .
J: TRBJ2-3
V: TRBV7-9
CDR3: CASSLGLQAVSTDTQYF
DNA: TGTGCCAGCAGCTTGGGCCTCCAGGCTGTGAGCACAGATACGCAGTATTTT

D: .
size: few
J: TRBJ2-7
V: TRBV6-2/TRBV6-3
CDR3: CASSTTMGAGTSSEQYF
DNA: TGTGCCAGCAGTACCACAATGGGTGCAGGGACTTCTTCCGAGCAGTACTTC

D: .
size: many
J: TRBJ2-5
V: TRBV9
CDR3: CASSVGRLAQETQYF
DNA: TGTGCCAGCAGCGTAGGGAGACTGGCCCAAGAGACCCAGTACTTC

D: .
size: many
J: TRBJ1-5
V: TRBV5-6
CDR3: CASSFQGNQPQHF
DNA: TGTGCCAGCAGCTTTCAGGGCAATCAGCCCCAGCATTTT

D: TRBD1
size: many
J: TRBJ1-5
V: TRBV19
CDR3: CASSIGQGARQPQHF
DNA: TGTGCCAGTAGTATTGGGCAGGGGGCTCGTCAGCCCCAGCATTTT

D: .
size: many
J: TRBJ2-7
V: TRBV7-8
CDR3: CASSWGYEQYF
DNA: TGTGCCAGCAGCTGGGGCTACGAGCAGTACTTC

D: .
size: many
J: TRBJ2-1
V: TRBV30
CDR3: CAWSENQRPYNEQFF
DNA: TGTGCCTGGAGTGAAAACCAGCGGCCCTACAATGAGCAGTTCTTC

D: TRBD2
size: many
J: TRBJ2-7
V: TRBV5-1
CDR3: CASSAGTSGVSYEQYF
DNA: TGCGCCAGCAGCGCTGGGACTAGCGGGGTCTCCTACGAGCAGTACTTC

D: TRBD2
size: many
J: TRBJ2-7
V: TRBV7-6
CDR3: CASSLGGGGGSGEQYF
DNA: TGTGCCAGCAGCTTAGGGGGGGGAGGAGGTAGCGGAGAGCAGTACTTC

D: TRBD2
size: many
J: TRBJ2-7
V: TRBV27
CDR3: CASGSAGGRIYEQYF
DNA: TGTGCCAGCGGTTCGGCGGGGGGAAGGATCTACGAGCAGTACTTC

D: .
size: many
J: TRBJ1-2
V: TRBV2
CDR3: CASSEDRPNYGYTF
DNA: TGTGCCAGCAGTGAGGACAGACCTAACTATGGCTACACCTTC

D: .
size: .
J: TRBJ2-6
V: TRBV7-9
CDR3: CASRRGLCSGANVLTF
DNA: TGTGCCAGCAGACGAGGGCTGTGCTCTGGGGCCAACGTCCTGACTTTC

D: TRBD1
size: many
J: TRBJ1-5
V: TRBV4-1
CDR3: CASSADRENRPQHF
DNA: TGCGCCAGCAGCGCGGACAGGGAGAATCGGCCCCAGCATTTT

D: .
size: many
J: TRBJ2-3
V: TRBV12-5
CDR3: CASGPGARADTQYF
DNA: TGTGCTAGTGGCCCCGGGGCGAGGGCAGATACGCAGTATTTT

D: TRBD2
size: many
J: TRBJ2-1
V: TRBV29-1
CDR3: CSVETSGRASNEQFF
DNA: TGCAGCGTTGAGACTAGCGGGAGAGCCTCCAATGAGCAGTTCTTC

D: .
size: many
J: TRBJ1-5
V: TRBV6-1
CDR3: CASSEVDLSNQPQHF
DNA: TGTGCCAGCAGTGAAGTAGACCTTAGCAATCAGCCCCAGCATTTT

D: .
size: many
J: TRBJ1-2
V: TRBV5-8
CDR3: CASSFEANYGYTF
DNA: TGTGCCAGCAGCTTTGAGGCGAACTATGGCTACACCTTC

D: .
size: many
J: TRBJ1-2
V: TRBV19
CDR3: CASSIGGDYGYTF
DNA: TGTGCCAGTAGTATAGGGGGGGACTATGGCTACACCTTC

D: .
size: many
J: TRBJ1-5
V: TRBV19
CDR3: CASSTDSYHQPQHF
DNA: TGTGCCAGTAGTACGGACAGTTACCATCAGCCCCAGCATTTT

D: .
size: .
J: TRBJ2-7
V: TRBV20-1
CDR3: CCASTGLAGDPYEQYF
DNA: .

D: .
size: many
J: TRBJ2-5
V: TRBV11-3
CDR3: CASSPRLQETQYF
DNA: TGTGCCAGCAGCCCCCGGCTCCAAGAGACCCAGTACTTC

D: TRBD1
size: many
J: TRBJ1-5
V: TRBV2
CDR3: CASSESRGQPQHF
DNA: TGTGCCAGCAGTGAAAGCAGGGGGCAGCCCCAGCATTTT

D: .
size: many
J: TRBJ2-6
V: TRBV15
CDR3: CATSRDRATGANVLTF
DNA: TGTGCCACCAGCAGAGATAGGGCCACTGGGGCCAACGTCCTGACTTTC

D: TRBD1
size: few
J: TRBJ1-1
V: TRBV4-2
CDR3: CASSQEGGGVGNTEAFF
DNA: TGTGCCAGCAGCCAAGAAGGAGGGGGCGTCGGGAACACTGAAGCTTTCTTT

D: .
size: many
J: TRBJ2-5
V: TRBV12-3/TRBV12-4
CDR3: CASSPLVGETQYF
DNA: TGTGCCAGCAGCCCACTGGTCGGAGAGACCCAGTACTTC

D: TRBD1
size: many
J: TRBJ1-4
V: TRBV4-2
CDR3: CASSQDEGQISFF
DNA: TGTGCCAGCAGCCAAGATGAGGGACAGATTTCGTTTTTT

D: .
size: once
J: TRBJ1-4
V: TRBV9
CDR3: CASSPLEGRTNEKLFF
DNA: TGTGCCAGCAGCCCCCTGGAGGGGCGCACTAATGAAAAACTGTTTTTT

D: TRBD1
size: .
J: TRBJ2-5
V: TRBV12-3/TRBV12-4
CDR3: CASSLDRAQPQYF
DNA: TGTGCCAGCAGTTTGGACAGGGCTCAGCCCCAGTACTTC

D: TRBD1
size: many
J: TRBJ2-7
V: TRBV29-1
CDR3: CSVRRDRPYEQYF
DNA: TGCAGCGTGCGCCGGGACAGGCCCTACGAGCAGTACTTC

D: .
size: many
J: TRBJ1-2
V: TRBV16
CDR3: CASSQSTRIDYGYTF
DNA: TGTGCCAGCAGCCAATCTACCAGGATTGACTATGGCTACACCTTC

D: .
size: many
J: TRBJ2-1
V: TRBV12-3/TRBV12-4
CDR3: CASSFRRELEEQFF
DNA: TGTGCCAGCAGCTTCCGTCGAGAGCTGGAAGAGCAGTTCTTC

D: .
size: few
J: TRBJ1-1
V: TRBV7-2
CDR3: CASSFRTNTEAFF
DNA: TGTGCCAGCAGCTTCAGAACTAACACTGAAGCTTTCTTT

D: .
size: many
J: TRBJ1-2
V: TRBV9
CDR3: CASSVTENYGYTF
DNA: TGTGCCAGCAGCGTGACAGAAAACTATGGCTACACCTTC

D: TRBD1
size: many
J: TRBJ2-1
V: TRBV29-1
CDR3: CSVLDRVSFF
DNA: TGCAGCGTCCTGGACAGGGTTAGTTTCTTC

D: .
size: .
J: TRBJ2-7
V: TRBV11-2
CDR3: CASRATLDYEQYF
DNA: TGTGCTAGCAGGGCGACATTGGACTACGAGCAGTACTTC

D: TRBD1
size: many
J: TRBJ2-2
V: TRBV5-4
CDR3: CASSLWTGGSGELFF
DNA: TGTGCCAGCAGCCTCTGGACAGGGGGCTCCGGGGAGCTGTTTTTT

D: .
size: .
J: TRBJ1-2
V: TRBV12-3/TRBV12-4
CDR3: CASSFSAGGDLNYGYTF
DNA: TGTGCCAGCAGTTTCTCTGCGGGCGGCGACCTCAACTATGGCTACACCTTC

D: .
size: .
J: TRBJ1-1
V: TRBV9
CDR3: CASSQESTAWTEAFF
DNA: TGTGCCAGCAGCCAAGAAAGTACAGCTTGGACTGAAGCTTTCTTT

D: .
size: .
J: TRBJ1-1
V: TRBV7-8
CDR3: CASSLALIAMNTEAFF
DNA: TGTGCCAGCAGCTTAGCGCTAATTGCGATGAACACTGAAGCTTTCTTT

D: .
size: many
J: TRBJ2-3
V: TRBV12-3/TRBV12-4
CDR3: CASSLGGGADTQYF
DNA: TGTGCCAGCAGTTTGGGAGGGGGGGCAGATACGCAGTATTTT

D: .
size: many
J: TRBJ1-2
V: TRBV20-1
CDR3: CSAPIDIGGKTSNYGYTF
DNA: TGCAGTGCCCCCATCGATATCGGGGGAAAAACTTCTAACTATGGCTACACCTTC

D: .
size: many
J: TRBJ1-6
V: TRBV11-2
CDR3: CASSSPRSRRSPLHF
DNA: TGTGCCAGCAGCTCTCCCCGGAGCCGTCGGTCACCCCTCCACTTT

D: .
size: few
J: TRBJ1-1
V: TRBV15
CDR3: CATSRDRTSQGAFF
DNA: TGTGCCACCAGCAGAGACCGCACTTCGCAGGGAGCTTTCTTT

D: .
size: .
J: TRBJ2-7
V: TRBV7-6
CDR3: CASSWGLVPFCEQHF
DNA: TGTGCCAGCAGCTGGGGGCTTGTTCCCTTCTGCGAGCAGCACTTC

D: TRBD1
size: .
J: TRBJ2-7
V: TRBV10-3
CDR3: CAINRDRGNEQYF
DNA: TGTGCCATCAACCGGGACAGGGGCAACGAGCAGTACTTC

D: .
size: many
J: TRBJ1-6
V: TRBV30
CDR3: CAWRQGSYNSPLHF
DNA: TGTGCCTGGAGACAGGGATCCTATAATTCACCCCTCCACTTT